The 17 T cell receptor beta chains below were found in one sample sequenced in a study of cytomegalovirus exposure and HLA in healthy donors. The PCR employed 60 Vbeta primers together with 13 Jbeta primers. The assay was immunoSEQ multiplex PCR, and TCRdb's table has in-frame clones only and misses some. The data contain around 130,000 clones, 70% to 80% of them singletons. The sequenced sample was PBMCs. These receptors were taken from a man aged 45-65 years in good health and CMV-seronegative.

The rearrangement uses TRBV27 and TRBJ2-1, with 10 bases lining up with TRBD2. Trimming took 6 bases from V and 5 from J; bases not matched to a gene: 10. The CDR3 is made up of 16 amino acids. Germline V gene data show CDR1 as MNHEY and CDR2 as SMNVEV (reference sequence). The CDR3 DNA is TGTGCCAGCAGAGACACAGGACTAGCGGAGCACAATGAGCAGTTCTTC. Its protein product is CASRDTGLAEHNEQFF.

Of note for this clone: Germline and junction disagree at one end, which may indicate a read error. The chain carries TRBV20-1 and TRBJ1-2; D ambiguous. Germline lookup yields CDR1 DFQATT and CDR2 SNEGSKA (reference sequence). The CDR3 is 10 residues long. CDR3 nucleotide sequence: TGCAGTGCTAGGTCCTTGCTGAGCTCCTTC. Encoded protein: CSARSLLSSF.

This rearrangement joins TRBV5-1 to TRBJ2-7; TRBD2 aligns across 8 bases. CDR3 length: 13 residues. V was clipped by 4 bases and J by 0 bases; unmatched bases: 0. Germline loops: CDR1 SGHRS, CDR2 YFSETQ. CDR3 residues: CASSRGGSYEQYF. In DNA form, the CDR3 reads TGCGCCAGCAGCCGGGGGGGCTCCTACGAGCAGTACTTC.

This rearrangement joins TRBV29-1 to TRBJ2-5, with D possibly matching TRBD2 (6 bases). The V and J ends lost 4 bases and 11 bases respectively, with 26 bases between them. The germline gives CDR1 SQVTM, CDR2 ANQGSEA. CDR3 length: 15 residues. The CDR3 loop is CSVVGLRVSRLEQYF. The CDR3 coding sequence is TGCAGCGTTGTGGGACTCAGGGTTTCCCGCCTTGAGCAGTACTTC.

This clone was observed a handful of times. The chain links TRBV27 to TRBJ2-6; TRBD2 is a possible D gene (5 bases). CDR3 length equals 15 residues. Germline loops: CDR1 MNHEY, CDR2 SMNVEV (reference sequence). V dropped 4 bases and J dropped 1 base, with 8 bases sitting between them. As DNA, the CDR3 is TGTGCCAGCAGTTCACTAGATTCTGGGGCCAACGTCCTGACTTTC. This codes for CASSSLDSGANVLTF.

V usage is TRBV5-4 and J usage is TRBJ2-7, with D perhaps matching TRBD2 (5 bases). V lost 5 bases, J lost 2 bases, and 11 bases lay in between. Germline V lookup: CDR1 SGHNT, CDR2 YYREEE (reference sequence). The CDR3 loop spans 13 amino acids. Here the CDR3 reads CASRKTGAYEQYF. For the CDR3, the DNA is TGTGCCAGCAGAAAAACCGGGGCCTACGAGCAGTACTTC.

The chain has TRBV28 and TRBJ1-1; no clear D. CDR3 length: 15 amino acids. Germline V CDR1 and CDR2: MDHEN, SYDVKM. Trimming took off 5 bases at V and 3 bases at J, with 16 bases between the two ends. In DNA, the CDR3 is TGTGCCAGCAGTCCGCGGACTGGCTGGGACACTGAAGCTTTCTTT. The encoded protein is CASSPRTGWDTEAFF.

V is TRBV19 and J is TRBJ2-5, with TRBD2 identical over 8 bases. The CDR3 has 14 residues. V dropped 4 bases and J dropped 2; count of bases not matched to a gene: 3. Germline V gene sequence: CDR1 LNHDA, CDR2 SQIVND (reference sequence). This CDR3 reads CASSKRGQQETQYF. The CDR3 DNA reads TGTGCCAGTAGTAAGCGGGGGCAGCAAGAGACCCAGTACTTC.

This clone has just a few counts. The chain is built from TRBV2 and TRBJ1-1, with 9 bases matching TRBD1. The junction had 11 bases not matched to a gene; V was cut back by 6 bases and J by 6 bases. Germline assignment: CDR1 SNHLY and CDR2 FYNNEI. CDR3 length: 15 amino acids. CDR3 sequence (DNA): TGTGCCAGCAGACTCGCCGGACAGGGGAGCGCTGAAGCTTTCTTT. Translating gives CASRLAGQGSAEAFF.

The CDR3, as DNA: TGTGCCAGCAGCTTAGTCAGGGGGAAGGTCTACGAGCAGTACTTC. Its protein product is CASSLVRGKVYEQYF. The chain uses TRBV11-2 and TRBJ2-7; the match to TRBD1 covers 7 bases. The V gene end was trimmed by 1 base and the J gene end by 3 bases; junction bases not matched to a gene: 6. Germline-derived CDR1 and CDR2 are SGHAT and FQNNGV. The CDR3 contains 15 residues.

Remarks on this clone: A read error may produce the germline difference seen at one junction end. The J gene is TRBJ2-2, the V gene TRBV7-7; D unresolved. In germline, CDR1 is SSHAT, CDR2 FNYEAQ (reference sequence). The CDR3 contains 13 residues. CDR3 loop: CASSLLPTGELFF. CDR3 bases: TGTGCTAGCAGCTTACTCCCGACCGGGGAGCTGTTTTTT.

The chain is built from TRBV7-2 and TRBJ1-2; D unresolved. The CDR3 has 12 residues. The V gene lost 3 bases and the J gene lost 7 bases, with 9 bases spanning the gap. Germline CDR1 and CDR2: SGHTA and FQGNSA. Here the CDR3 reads CASSFGLTGYTF. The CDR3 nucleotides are TGTGCCAGCAGCTTCGGACTCACTGGCTACACCTTC.

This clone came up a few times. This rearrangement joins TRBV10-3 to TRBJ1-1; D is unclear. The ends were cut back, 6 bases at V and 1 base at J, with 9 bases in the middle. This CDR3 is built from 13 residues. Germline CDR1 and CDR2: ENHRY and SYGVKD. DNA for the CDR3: TGTGCCATCAGCCTAACAGAGAACACTGAAGCTTTCTTT. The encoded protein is CAISLTENTEAFF.

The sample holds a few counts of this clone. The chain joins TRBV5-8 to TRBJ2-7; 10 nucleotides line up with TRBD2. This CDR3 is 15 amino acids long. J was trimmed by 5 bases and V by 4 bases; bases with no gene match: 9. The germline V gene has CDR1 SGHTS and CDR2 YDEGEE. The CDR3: CASSPELAGRHEQYF. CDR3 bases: TGTGCCAGCAGCCCGGAACTAGCGGGAAGACACGAGCAGTACTTC.

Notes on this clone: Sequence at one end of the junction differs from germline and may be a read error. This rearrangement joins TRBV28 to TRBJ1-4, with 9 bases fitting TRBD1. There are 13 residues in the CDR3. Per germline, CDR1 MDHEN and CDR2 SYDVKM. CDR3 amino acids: CATRGDYRGPTHF. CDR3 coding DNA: TGTGCCACCCGGGGGGATTACAGGGGGCCCACACATTTT.

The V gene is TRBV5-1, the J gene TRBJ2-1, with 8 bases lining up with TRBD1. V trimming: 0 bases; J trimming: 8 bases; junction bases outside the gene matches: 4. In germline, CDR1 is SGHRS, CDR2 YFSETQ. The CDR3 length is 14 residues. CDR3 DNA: TGCGCCAGCAGCTTGGGACAGGGGATCGATGAGCAGTTCTTC. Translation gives CASSLGQGIDEQFF.

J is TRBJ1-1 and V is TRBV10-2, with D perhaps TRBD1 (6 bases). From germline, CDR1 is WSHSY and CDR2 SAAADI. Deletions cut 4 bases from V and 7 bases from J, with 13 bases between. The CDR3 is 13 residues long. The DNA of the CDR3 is TGCGCCAGCAGTGTAGGACAGCAGCTTGAAGCTTTCTTT. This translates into CASSVGQQLEAFF.